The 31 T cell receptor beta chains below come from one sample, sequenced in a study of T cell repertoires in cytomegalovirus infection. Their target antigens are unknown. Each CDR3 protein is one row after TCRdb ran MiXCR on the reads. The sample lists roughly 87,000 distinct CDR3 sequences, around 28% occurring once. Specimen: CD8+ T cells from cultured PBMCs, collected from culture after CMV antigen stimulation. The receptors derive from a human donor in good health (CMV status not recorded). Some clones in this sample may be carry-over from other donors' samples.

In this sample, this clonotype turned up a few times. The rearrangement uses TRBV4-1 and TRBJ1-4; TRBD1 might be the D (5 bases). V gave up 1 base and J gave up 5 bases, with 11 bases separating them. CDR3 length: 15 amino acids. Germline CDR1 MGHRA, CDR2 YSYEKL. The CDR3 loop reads CASSQAARENEKLFF. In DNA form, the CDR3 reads TGCGCCAGCAGCCAAGCGGCCAGGGAAAATGAAAAACTGTTTTTT.

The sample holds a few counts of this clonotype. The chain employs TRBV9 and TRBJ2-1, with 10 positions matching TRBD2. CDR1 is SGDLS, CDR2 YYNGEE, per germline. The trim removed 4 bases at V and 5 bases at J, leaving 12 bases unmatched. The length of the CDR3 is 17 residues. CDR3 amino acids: CASSPSGLAGAHNEQFF. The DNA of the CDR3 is TGTGCCAGCAGCCCTAGTGGGCTAGCGGGGGCCCACAATGAGCAGTTCTTC.

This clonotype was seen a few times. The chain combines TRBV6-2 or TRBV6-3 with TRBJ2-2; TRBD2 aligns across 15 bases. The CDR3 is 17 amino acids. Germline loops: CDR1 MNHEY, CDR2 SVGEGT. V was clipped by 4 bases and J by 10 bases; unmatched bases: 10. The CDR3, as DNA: TGTGCCAGCAGTTCGCAAGGACTAGCGGGGGGGCGCTCGGAGCTGTTTTTT. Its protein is CASSSQGLAGGRSELFF.

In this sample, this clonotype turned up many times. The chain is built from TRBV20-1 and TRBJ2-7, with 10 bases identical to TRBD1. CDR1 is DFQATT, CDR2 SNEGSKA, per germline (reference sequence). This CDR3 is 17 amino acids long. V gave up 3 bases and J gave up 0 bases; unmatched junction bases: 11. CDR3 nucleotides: TGCAGTGCTAGCCCGGACACCGGGACAGGGGCCTCCTACGAGCAGTACTTC. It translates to CSASPDTGTGASYEQYF.

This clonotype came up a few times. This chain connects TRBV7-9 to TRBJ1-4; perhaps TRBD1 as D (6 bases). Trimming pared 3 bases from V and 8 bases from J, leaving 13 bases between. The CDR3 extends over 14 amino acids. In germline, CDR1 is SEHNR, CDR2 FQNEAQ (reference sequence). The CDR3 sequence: CASSFPQGKEKLFF. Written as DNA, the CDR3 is TGTGCCAGCAGCTTTCCCCAGGGGAAGGAAAAACTGTTTTTT. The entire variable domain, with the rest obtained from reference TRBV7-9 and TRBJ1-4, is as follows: DTGVSQNPRHKITKRGQNVTFRCDPISEHNRLYWYRQTLGQGPEFLTYFQNEAQLEKSRLLSDRFSAERPKGSFSTLEIQRTEQGDSAMYLCASSFPQGKEKLFFGSGTQLSVL.

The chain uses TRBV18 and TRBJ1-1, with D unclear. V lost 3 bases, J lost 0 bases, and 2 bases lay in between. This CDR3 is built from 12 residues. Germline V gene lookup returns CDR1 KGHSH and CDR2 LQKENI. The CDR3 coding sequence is TGTGCCAGCTCACCCATGAACACTGAAGCTTTCTTT. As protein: CASSPMNTEAFF.

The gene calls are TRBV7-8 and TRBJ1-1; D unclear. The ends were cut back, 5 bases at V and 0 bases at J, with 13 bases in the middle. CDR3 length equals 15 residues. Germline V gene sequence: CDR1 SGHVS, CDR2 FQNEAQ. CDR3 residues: CASSVDLLMNTEAFF. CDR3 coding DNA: TGTGCCAGCAGCGTTGACCTGCTAATGAACACTGAAGCTTTCTTT.

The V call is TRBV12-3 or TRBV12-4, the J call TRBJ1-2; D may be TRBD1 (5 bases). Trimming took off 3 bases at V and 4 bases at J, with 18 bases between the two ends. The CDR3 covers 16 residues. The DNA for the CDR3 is TGTGCCAGCAGTTTTTCGGACACCGGTGTCGGCTATGGCTACACCTTC. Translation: CASSFSDTGVGYGYTF.

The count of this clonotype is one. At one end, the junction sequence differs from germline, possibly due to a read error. The CDR3 loop reads CASGFSGGTDTQYF. CDR3 coding DNA: TGTGCCAGCGGTTTTAGCGGGGGGACAGATACGCAGTATTTT. This chain connects TRBV28 to TRBJ2-3; 10 positions match TRBD2. CDR1 is MDHEN and CDR2 is SYDVKM in the germline V gene. The CDR3 is 14 residues long.

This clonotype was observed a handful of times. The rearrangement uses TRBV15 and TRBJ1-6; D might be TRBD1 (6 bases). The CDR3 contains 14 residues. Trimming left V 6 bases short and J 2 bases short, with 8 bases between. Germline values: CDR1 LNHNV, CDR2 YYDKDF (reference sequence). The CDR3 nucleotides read TGTGCCACCAGGGACAGAGCCTATAATTCACCCCTCCACTTT. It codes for CATRDRAYNSPLHF.

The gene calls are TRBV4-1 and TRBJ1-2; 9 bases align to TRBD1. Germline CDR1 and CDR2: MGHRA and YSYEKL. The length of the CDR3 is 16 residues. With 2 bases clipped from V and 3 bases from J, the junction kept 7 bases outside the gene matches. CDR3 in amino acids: CASSQSTGTGYYGYTF. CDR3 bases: TGCGCCAGCAGCCAATCTACCGGGACAGGGTACTATGGCTACACCTTC.

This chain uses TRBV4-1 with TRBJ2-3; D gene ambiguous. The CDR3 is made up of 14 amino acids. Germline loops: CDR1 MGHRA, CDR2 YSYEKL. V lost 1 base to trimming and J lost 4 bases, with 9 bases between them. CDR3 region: CASSQGPRADTQYF. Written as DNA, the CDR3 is TGCGCCAGCAGCCAAGGCCCACGGGCAGATACGCAGTATTTT.

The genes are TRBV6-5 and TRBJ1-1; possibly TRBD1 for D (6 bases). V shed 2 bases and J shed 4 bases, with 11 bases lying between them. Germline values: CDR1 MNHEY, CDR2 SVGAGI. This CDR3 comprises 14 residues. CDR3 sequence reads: CASSYTGLGTEAFF. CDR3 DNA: TGTGCCAGCAGTTACACAGGGCTGGGCACTGAAGCTTTCTTT.

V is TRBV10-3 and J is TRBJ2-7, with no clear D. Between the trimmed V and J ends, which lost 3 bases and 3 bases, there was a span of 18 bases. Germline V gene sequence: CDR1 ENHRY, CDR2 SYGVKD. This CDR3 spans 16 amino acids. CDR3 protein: CAISDVEEFKVYEQYF. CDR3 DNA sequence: TGTGCCATCAGTGACGTCGAGGAATTTAAAGTCTACGAGCAGTACTTC.

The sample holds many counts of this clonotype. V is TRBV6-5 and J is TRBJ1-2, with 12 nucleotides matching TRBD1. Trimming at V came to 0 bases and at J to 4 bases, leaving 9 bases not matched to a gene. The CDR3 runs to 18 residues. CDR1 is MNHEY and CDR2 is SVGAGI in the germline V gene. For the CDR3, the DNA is TGTGCCAGCAGTTACTCGAGAGGGACAGGGGGCGCTGGCTATGGCTACACCTTC. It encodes CASSYSRGTGGAGYGYTF.

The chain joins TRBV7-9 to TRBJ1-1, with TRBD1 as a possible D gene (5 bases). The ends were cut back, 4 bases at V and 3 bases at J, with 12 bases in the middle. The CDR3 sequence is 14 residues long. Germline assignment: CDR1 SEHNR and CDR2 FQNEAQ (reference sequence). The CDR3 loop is CASSYPGTYTEAFF. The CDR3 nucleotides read TGTGCCAGCAGCTACCCGGGGACCTACACTGAAGCTTTCTTT.

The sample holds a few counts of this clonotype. CDR3 region: CASSALGQESSYEQYF. CDR3 coding DNA: TGTGCCAGCAGCGCCTTAGGACAGGAATCTTCCTACGAGCAGTACTTC. The chain links TRBV9 to TRBJ2-7, with 7 positions matching TRBD1. The V segment lost 3 bases and the J segment 1 base; nucleotides outside the gene matches: 10. This CDR3 region has 16 residues. CDR1 is SGDLS and CDR2 is YYNGEE in the germline V gene.

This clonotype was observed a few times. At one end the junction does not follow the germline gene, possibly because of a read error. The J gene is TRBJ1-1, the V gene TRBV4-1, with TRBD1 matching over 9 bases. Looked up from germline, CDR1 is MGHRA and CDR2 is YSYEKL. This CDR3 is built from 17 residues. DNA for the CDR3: TGTGCCAGCAGCGACCCCCTTGCCGGGACAGGGATCACTGAAGCTTTCTTT. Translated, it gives CASSDPLAGTGITEAFF.

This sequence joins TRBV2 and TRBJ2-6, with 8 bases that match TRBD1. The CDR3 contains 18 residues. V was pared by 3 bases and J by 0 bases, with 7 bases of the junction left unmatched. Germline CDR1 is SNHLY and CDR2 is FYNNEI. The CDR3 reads CASSDWHRGYSGANVLTF. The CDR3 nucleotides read TGTGCCAGCAGTGATTGGCACAGGGGGTACTCTGGGGCCAACGTCCTGACTTTC.

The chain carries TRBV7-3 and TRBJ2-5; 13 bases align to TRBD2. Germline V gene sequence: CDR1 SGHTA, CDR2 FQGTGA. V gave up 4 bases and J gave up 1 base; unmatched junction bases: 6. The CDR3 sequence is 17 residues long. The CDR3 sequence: CASSSTTSGGIQETQYF. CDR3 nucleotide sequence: TGTGCCAGCAGCTCTACGACTAGCGGGGGGATCCAAGAGACCCAGTACTTC.

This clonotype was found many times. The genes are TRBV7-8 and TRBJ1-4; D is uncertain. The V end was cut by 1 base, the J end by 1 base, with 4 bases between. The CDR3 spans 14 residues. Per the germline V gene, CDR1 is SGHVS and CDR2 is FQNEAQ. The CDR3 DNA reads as TGTGCCAGCAGCTTAGACCGAACTAATGAAAAACTGTTTTTT. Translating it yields CASSLDRTNEKLFF.

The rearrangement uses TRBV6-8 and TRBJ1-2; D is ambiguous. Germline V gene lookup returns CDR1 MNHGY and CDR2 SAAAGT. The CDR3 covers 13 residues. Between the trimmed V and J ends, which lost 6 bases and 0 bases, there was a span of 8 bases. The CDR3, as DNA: TGTGCCAGCAGACCCGACACTAACTATGGCTACACCTTC. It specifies CASRPDTNYGYTF.

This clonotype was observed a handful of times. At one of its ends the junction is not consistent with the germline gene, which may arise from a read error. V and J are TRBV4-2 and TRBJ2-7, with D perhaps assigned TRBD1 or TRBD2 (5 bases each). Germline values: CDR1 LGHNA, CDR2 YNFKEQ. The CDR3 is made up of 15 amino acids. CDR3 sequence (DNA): TGTGCCAGCAGCCAAGAACGGAACGGGGACCCCCAACTTTGCTTC. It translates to CASSQERNGDPQLCF.

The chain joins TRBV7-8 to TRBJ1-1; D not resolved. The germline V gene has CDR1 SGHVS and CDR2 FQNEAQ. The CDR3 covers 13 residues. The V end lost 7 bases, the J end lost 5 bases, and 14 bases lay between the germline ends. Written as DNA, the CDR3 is TGTGCCAGCACCCCTACGCGGGGTACTGAAGCTTTCTTT. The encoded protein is CASTPTRGTEAFF.

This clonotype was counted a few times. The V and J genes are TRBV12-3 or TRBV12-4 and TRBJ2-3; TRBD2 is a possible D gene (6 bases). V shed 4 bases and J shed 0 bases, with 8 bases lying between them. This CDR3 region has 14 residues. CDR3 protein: CASSSGTSTDTQYF. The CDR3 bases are TGTGCCAGCAGTTCCGGGACTAGCACAGATACGCAGTATTTT.

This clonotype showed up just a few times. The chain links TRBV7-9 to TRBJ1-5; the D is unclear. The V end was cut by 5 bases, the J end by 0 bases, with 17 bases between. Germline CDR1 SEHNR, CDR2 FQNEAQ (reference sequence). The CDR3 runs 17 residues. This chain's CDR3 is CASSQTTGDLSNQPQHF. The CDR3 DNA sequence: TGTGCCAGCAGCCAAACGACGGGAGACCTTAGCAATCAGCCCCAGCATTTT.

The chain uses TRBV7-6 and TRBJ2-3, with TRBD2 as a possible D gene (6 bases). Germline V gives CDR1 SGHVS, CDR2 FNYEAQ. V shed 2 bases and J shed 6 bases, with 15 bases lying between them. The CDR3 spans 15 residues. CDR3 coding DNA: TGTGCCAGCAGCTTATTAACTAGCTCGGGGGATACGCAGTATTTT. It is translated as CASSLLTSSGDTQYF. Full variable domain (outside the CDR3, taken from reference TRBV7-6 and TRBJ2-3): GAGVSQSPRYKVTKRGQDVALRCDPISGHVSLYWYRQALGQGPEFLTYFNYEAQQDKSGLPNDRFSAERPEGSISTLTIQRTEQRDSAMYRCASSLLTSSGDTQYFGPGTRLTVL.

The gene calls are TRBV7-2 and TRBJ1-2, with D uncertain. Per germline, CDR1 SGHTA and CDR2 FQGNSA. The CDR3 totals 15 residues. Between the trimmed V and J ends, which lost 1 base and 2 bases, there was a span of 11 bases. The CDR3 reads CASSLVPAENYGYTF. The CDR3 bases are TGTGCCAGCAGCTTAGTTCCGGCAGAAAACTATGGCTACACCTTC.

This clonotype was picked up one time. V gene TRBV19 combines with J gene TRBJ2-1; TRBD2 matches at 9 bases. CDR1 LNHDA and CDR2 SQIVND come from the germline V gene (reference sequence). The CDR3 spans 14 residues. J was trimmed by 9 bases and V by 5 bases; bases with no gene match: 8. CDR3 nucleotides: TGTGCCAGTAGTTTGAGCGGGGGGCAGGGTGAGCAGTTCTTC. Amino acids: CASSLSGGQGEQFF.

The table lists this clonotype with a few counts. CDR3 nucleotides: TGCGCCAGCAGTAGTACAGGTTCCCCCTACGAGCAGTACTTC. It encodes CASSSTGSPYEQYF. This sequence joins TRBV10-2 and TRBJ2-7, with a tentative D call TRBD1 (5 bases). Germline CDR1 WSHSY, CDR2 SAAADI. The CDR3 extends over 14 amino acids. The V and J ends lost 5 bases and 2 bases respectively, with 13 bases between them.

The CDR3 protein is CASSYLAGGQDEQFF. The DNA of the CDR3 is TGTGCCAGCAGTTATCTAGCGGGGGGGCAGGATGAGCAGTTCTTC. This chain links TRBV6-5 with TRBJ2-1; 12 bases align to TRBD2. V dropped 3 bases and J dropped 8; count of bases not matched to a gene: 5. In germline, CDR1 is MNHEY, CDR2 SVGAGI. The CDR3 contains 15 residues.